Included here is one T cell receptor beta chain sequence, with context. The sample originates from a study of blood T cell repertoires in COVID-19. This CDR3 is built from 17 residues. V lost 5 bases, J lost 3 bases, and 22 bases lay in between. Germline V gene sequence: CDR1 MDHEN, CDR2 SYDVKM. Libraries were prepared by immunoSEQ multiplex PCR; TCRdb keeps only in-frame clonotypes and omits some of them. The sample records some 200,000 clones, over 80% being singletons. Sequenced sample: peripheral blood. The chain employs TRBV28 and TRBJ1-1, with D possibly matching TRBD1 (5 bases). This clonotype was sampled from a man aged 55 to 70 with COVID-19, enrolled during active disease. CDR3 sequence: CASSPPFKGWRDTEAFF. The CDR3 region has the DNA TGTGCCAGCAGTCCCCCATTTAAGGGGTGGCGCGACACTGAAGCTTTCTTT.